This T cell receptor beta chain was documented in a study of T cell responses to AZD1222 COVID-19 vaccine. Regarding the study as a whole: Scientists sampled the repertoires only once the peak T cell response had passed. Possibly, clonal diversity was underestimated; donors were largely white British and included more females.

CDR3 length equals 11 residues. Per the germline V gene, CDR1 is GTSNPN and CDR2 is SVGIG (reference sequence). V was trimmed by 6 bases and J by 4 bases, leaving 9 bases between them. The method was immunoSEQ multiplex PCR; TCRdb's version includes in-frame clones alone and lacks a portion of them. Counted here are 150,000 to 200,000 clones, roughly 87% occurring once; the ten biggest clones make up approximately 6.2%. Worth noting for this clone: Its antigen is still unknown.

The rearrangement links TRBV30 to TRBJ1-2, with D possibly TRBD1 on 5 matching bases. This receptor was taken from an adult who received the AZD1222 COVID-19 vaccine. The sample here was peripheral blood, taken 28 days after the second AZD1222 dose. The CDR3 bases are TGTGCCTGCCAGGGCCCCTATGGCTACACCTTC. Its protein is CACQGPYGYTF.